The 26 T cell receptor beta chains below come from one sample, sequenced in a study of beta chain features in type 1 diabetes (dated 2018 in TCRdb). Overall study outcomes, separate from this receptor: A moderate but significant shortening of TCRB CDR3 length was observed in type 1 diabetes patients in all four CD4+ subsets.

Library preparation used the immunoSEQ multiplex PCR assay. The entire isolated RNA was reverse transcribed using the High Capacity cDNA Reverse Transcription Kit, and thus expressed TCRB transcripts were sequenced. The table comes from immuneACCESS by way of TCRdb, which keeps in-frame sequences with V and J called. Part of the clones is missing from these tables; in studies checked, under half for an unresolved V gene and the rest for unknown reasons. This sample has a few hundred thousand clones in its table, and 13% of those were observed once. Of the sample, over 0.014% is held by the ten largest clones. Their antigens remain unidentified. The sample taken for sequencing was naive CD4+ T cells from blood. The cell subset or site tag for this specimen amounts to: true naive CD4+ T cells. These receptors originate from a woman aged 18-30 years with type 1 diabetes.

The V call is TRBV30, the J call TRBJ2-7, with D unclear. The CDR3 runs to 13 residues. Trimming left V 8 bases short and J 3 bases short, with 17 bases between. Germline V lookup: CDR1 GTSNPN, CDR2 SVGIG (reference sequence). CDR3 residues: CAGGGRPYYEQYF. The CDR3 DNA sequence: TGTGCCGGCGGTGGCAGACCTTACTACGAGCAGTACTTC.

This clone has more than one count but fewer than ten. The chain employs TRBV6-5 and TRBJ2-7, with 7 bases that match TRBD2. The junction had 8 bases not matched to a gene; V was cut back by 0 bases and J by 3 bases. The germline gives CDR1 MNHEY, CDR2 SVGAGI. The CDR3 has 16 residues. The CDR3 coding sequence is TGTGCCAGCAGTTACTCGGGGGGGACTCCATTCTACGAGCAGTACGTC. Encoded protein: CASSYSGGTPFYEQYV.

This chain joins TRBV7-2 and TRBJ2-5, with 7 bases matching TRBD2. Germline CDR1 reads SGHTA; CDR2 reads FQGNSA. CDR3 size: 14 residues. V was clipped by 1 base and J by 4 bases; unmatched bases: 3. The CDR3 region has the DNA TGTGCCAGCAGCTTAGTCTGGGGGGGAGAGACCCAGTACTTC. Protein sequence: CASSLVWGGETQYF.

This clone was picked up a small number of times. The chain is built from TRBV11-3 and TRBJ2-5; 10 bases map to TRBD2. J was trimmed by 4 bases and V by 1 base; bases with no gene match: 3. This CDR3 has 15 residues. Germline CDR1 reads SGHNT; CDR2 reads YENEEA. The CDR3 loop is CASSLALAGRETQYF. In nucleotides, the CDR3 is TGTGCCAGCAGCTTAGCACTAGCGGGAAGAGAGACCCAGTACTTC. The full variable domain, its missing parts supplied by reference TRBV11-3 and TRBJ2-5, is EAGVVQSPRYKIIEKKQPVAFWCNPISGHNTLYWYLQNLGQGPELLIRYENEEAVDDSQLPKDRFSAERLKGVDSTLKIQPAELGDSAVYLCASSLALAGRETQYFGPGTRLLVL.

This clone has just a few counts. This chain uses TRBV7-9 with TRBJ2-6; possible D gene TRBD1, 6 bases. The germline CDR1 and CDR2 sequences are SEHNR and FQNEAQ (reference sequence). V shed 5 bases and J shed 4 bases, with 15 bases lying between them. The CDR3 contains 16 residues. This chain's CDR3 is CASSPTQGLGANVLTF. CDR3 nucleotides: TGTGCCAGCAGCCCTACACAGGGTTTGGGGGCCAACGTCCTGACTTTC.

This clone has more than one count but fewer than ten. The chain combines TRBV27 with TRBJ2-3; D is possibly TRBD2 (5 bases). Germline V gives CDR1 MNHEY, CDR2 SMNVEV (reference sequence). This CDR3 has 13 amino acids. V lost 3 bases and J 3 bases, leaving 7 bases between the germline ends. The CDR3 reads CASSLRETDTQYF. The CDR3 DNA reads TGTGCCAGCAGTTTGAGGGAAACAGATACGCAGTATTTT.

Only a few counts were recorded for this clone. V and J are TRBV2 and TRBJ2-1; D possibly corresponds to TRBD2 (5 bases). CDR1 and CDR2 (germline): SNHLY, FYNNEI. This CDR3 is 15 amino acids long. Trimming shortened V by 7 bases and J by 0 bases, and 13 bases separated the two germline ends. The CDR3 sequence: CASTGVVSSYNEQFF. The CDR3, as DNA: TGTGCCAGCACCGGGGTGGTTAGCTCCTACAATGAGCAGTTCTTC.

V is TRBV12-2 and J is TRBJ2-7; the table's TRBD2 call for D was not verified on the DNA. TRBV12-2 is flagged as a pseudogene. This CDR3 has 16 amino acids. This CDR3 reads CASRGNGGRGSYEQYV. The CDR3 DNA follows: TGTGCAAGTCGGGGGAATGGTGGGAGAGGCTCCTACGAGCAGTACGTC.

This chain links TRBV11-3 with TRBJ2-1; 13 nucleotides agree with TRBD2. The length of the CDR3 is 15 residues. V lost 5 bases, J lost 7 bases, and 5 bases stayed unmatched. Looked up from germline, CDR1 is SGHNT and CDR2 is YENEEA. The CDR3 region has the DNA TGTGCCAGCAGCCAACTAGCGGGAGGGCGAAATGAGCAGTTCTTC. Protein: CASSQLAGGRNEQFF.

This clone was picked up many times. J is TRBJ1-1 and V is TRBV23-1; 9 positions agree with TRBD1. TRBV23-1 is classed as an ORF, of uncertain function. V lost 3 bases to trimming and J lost 8 bases; unmatched junction nucleotides: 7. The length of the CDR3 is 14 residues. The CDR3 loop reads CASSHLITGGEAFF. Here the CDR3 DNA reads TGCGCCAGCAGTCACCTTATAACAGGGGGCGAAGCTTTCTTT.

This clone was seen a handful of times. The genes are TRBV7-9 and TRBJ1-2; D is perhaps TRBD1 (5 bases). In germline, CDR1 is SEHNR, CDR2 FQNEAQ (reference sequence). The CDR3 has 14 residues. The V end lost 5 bases, the J end lost 4 bases, and 14 bases lay between the germline ends. The CDR3 is CASSRGGISYGYTF. The CDR3 bases are TGTGCCAGCAGCCGTGGGGGGATCAGCTATGGCTACACCTTC.

J is TRBJ2-1 and V is TRBV18; no reliable D call. The V gene lost 0 bases and the J gene lost 3 bases, with 6 bases spanning the gap. The CDR3 length is 14 residues. Per germline, CDR1 KGHSH and CDR2 LQKENI. The CDR3 DNA is TGTGCCAGCTCACCACCGAGTTTCTACAATGAGCAGTTCTTC. This translates into CASSPPSFYNEQFF.

This clone was seen a few times. This sequence joins TRBV18 and TRBJ2-2, with 9 nucleotides matching TRBD2. This CDR3 is built from 15 residues. Germline trimming cut 1 base from V and 5 bases from J; bases unmatched to any gene: 2. The germline V gene encodes CDR1 KGHSH and CDR2 LQKENI. The CDR3 bases are TGTGCCAGCTCACCACGGACTAGCGATACCGGGGAGCTGTTTTTT. This translates into CASSPRTSDTGELFF.

This clone was seen only a few times. V is TRBV5-1 and J is TRBJ2-1, with TRBD2 matching 10 bases. The germline V gene has CDR1 SGHRS and CDR2 YFSETQ. This CDR3 spans 15 amino acids. The junction had 2 bases not matched to a gene; V was cut back by 0 bases and J by 5 bases. CDR3 in DNA: TGCGCCAGCAGCTTGGAACTAGCGGGACACAATGAGCAGTTCTTC. Translation: CASSLELAGHNEQFF. Looking up the rest from reference TRBV5-1 and TRBJ2-1 gives the full variable domain: KAGVTQTPRYLIKTRGQQVTLSCSPISGHRSVSWYQQTPGQGLQFLFEYFSETQRNKGNFPGRFSGRQFSNSRSEMNVSTLELGDSALYLCASSLELAGHNEQFFGPGTRLTVL.

As for this clone: Additional DNA sequences in this sample encode the identical CDR3. V gene TRBV28 combines with J gene TRBJ1-2, with no clear D. This CDR3 contains 12 residues. Between the trimmed V and J ends, which lost 1 base and 2 bases, there was a span of 2 bases. Germline V CDR1 and CDR2: MDHEN, SYDVKM. The DNA of the CDR3 is TGTGCCAGCAGTTTATCAAACTATGGCTACACCTTC. It encodes CASSLSNYGYTF.

The chain couples TRBV7-2 to TRBJ2-5; tentatively, D is TRBD2 (6 bases). There are 14 residues in the CDR3. V lost 1 base and J lost 5, with 11 bases in between. Germline CDR1 reads SGHTA; CDR2 reads FQGNSA. CDR3 nucleotides: TGTGCCAGCAGCTTAGTCGGGAGTTCGGAGACCCAGTACTTC. This translates into CASSLVGSSETQYF.

At least ten counts were recorded for this clone. The chain employs TRBV28 and TRBJ2-7; no clear D gene. CDR3 length equals 10 residues. The germline V gene has CDR1 MDHEN and CDR2 SYDVKM. V was shortened by 6 bases and J by 2 bases, with 2 bases between the two germline ends. The DNA for the CDR3 is TGTGCCAGCAGCGCCTACGAGCAGTACTTC. Encoded protein: CASSAYEQYF.

V and J are TRBV11-2 and TRBJ2-3, with 7 bases lining up with TRBD2. V lost 3 bases and J lost 6; bases outside the gene matches: 6. CDR1 is SGHAT and CDR2 is FQNNGV in the germline V gene. The CDR3 spans 14 residues. The chain's CDR3 is CASSLAGDDDTQYF. CDR3 nucleotides: TGTGCCAGCAGCTTGGCGGGAGACGATGATACGCAGTATTTT.

This clone turned up a few times. The chain recombines TRBV29-1 with TRBJ2-5; 7 positions match TRBD2. The CDR3 length is 15 residues. V trimming: 3 bases; J trimming: 2 bases; junction bases outside the gene matches: 9. Germline CDR1 SQVTM, CDR2 ANQGSEA. DNA of the CDR3: TGCAGCGTTGACGAGGGCAGCGGGATTCAAGAGACCCAGTACTTC. It yields the protein CSVDEGSGIQETQYF.

This clone has more than one count but fewer than ten. The gene calls are TRBV30 and TRBJ1-1; the match to TRBD1 covers 7 bases. With 4 bases clipped from V and 3 bases from J, the junction kept 8 bases outside the gene matches. The V gene's germline CDR1 is GTSNPN and CDR2 SVGIG (reference sequence). The CDR3 sequence is 14 residues long. Here the CDR3 DNA reads TGTGCCTGGATCACTCCTACAGGGGACACTGAAGCTTTCTTT. Translation gives CAWITPTGDTEAFF.

The V gene is TRBV30, the J gene TRBJ2-2; possibly TRBD2 for D (6 bases). The length of the CDR3 is 11 residues. CDR1 is GTSNPN and CDR2 is SVGIG in the germline V gene (reference sequence). V was clipped by 8 bases and J by 8 bases, with 12 bases between them. CDR3: CAGGARGELFF. The CDR3 DNA reads TGTGCCGGCGGGGCACGTGGGGAGCTGTTTTTT. The full variable domain, its missing parts supplied by reference TRBV30 and TRBJ2-2, is SQTIHQWPATLVQPVGSPLSLECTVEGTSNPNLYWYRQAAGRGLQLLFYSVGIGQISSEVPQNLSASRPQDRQFILSSKKLLLSDSGFYLCAGGARGELFFGEGSRLTVL.

Only a few counts were recorded for this clone. The chain couples TRBV28 to TRBJ2-6; D is undetermined. CDR1 and CDR2 from the germline V gene are MDHEN and SYDVKM. V gave up 3 bases and J gave up 0 bases, with 9 bases separating them. The CDR3 runs 16 residues. CDR3 residues: CASSFAHLSGANVLTF. The CDR3 nucleotides are TGTGCCAGCAGTTTCGCACACCTCTCTGGGGCCAACGTCCTGACTTTC. Supplemented by reference TRBV28 and TRBJ2-6, the full variable domain reads DVKVTQSSRYLVKRTGEKVFLECVQDMDHENMFWYRQDPGLGLRLIYFSYDVKMKEKGDIPEGYSVSREKKERFSLILESASTNQTSMYLCASSFAHLSGANVLTFGAGSRLTVL.

This clone was recorded a few times. The chain combines TRBV5-1 with TRBJ2-1, with 11 bases identical to TRBD2. CDR3 length: 19 amino acids. V dropped 3 bases and J dropped 1; count of bases not matched to a gene: 12. Germline V gene data show CDR1 as SGHRS and CDR2 as YFSETQ. CDR3: CASSSNLLAGVLSYNEQFF. The CDR3 region has the DNA TGCGCCAGCAGCTCGAACCTACTAGCGGGAGTCCTGTCCTACAATGAGCAGTTCTTC. Full variable domain (missing parts from reference TRBV5-1 and TRBJ2-1): KAGVTQTPRYLIKTRGQQVTLSCSPISGHRSVSWYQQTPGQGLQFLFEYFSETQRNKGNFPGRFSGRQFSNSRSEMNVSTLELGDSALYLCASSSNLLAGVLSYNEQFFGPGTRLTVL.

The sample holds one count of this clone. This chain uses TRBV11-1 with TRBJ2-5; the match to TRBD2 covers 14 bases. CDR3 size: 15 residues. The V gene end was trimmed by 6 bases and the J gene end by 4 bases; junction bases not matched to a gene: 4. Germline V lookup: CDR1 SGHAT, CDR2 FQDESV (reference sequence). In DNA form, the CDR3 reads TGTGCCAGCAGAGGGACTAGCGGGAGCGGAGAGACCCAGTACTTC. Its protein product is CASRGTSGSGETQYF.

The chain is built from TRBV6-5 and TRBJ2-2, with 10 bases that match TRBD2. This CDR3 is 15 amino acids long. CDR1 is MNHEY, CDR2 SVGAGI, per germline. J lost 4 bases, V lost 8 bases, and 7 bases had no gene match. For the CDR3, the DNA is TGTGCCAGCCGGACACTAGCGGGATTCACCGGGGAGCTGTTTTTT. Translated: CASRTLAGFTGELFF.

V and J are TRBV7-2 and TRBJ2-5, with 8 bases lining up with TRBD2. This CDR3 is 15 amino acids long. Germline V CDR1 and CDR2: SGHTA, FQGNSA. V lost 8 bases to trimming and J lost 2 bases; unmatched junction nucleotides: 10. This CDR3 reads CASSYSRGGQETQYF. DNA for the CDR3: TGTGCCAGCTCCTATTCCCGGGGGGGGCAAGAGACCCAGTACTTC.